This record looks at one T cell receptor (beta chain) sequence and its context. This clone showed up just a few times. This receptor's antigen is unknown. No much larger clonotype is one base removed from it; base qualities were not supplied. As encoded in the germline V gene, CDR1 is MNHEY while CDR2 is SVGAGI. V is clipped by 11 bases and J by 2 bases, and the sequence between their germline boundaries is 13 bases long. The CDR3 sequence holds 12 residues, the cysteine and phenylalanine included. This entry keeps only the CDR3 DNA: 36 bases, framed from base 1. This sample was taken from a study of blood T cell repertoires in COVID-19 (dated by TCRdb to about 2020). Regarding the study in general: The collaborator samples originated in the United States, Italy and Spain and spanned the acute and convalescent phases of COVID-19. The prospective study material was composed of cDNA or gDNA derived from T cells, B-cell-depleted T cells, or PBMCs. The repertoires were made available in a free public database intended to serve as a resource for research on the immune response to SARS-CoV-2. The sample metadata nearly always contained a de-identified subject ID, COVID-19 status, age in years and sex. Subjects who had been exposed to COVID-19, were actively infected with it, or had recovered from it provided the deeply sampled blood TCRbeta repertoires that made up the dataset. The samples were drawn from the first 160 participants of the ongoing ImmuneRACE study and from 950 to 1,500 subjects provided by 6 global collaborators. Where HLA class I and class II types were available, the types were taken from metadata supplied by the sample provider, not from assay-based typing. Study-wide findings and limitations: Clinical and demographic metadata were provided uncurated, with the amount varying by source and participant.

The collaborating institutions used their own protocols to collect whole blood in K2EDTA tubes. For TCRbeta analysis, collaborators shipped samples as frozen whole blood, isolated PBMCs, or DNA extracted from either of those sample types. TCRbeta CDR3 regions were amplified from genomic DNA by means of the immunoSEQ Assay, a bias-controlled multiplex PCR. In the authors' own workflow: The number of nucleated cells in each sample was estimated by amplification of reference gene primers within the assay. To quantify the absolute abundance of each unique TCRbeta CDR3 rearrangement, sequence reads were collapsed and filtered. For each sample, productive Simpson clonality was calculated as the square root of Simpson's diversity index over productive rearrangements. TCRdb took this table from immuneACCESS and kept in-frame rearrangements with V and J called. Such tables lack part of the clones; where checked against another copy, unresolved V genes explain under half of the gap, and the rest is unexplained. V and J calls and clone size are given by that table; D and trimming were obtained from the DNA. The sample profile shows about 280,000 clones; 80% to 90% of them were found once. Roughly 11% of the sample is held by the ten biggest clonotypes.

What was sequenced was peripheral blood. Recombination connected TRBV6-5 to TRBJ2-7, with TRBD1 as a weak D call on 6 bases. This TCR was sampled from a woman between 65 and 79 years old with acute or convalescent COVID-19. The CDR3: CAVEGVTYEQYF. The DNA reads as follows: TGTGCCGTCGAGGGGGTAACCTACGAGCAGTACTTC.